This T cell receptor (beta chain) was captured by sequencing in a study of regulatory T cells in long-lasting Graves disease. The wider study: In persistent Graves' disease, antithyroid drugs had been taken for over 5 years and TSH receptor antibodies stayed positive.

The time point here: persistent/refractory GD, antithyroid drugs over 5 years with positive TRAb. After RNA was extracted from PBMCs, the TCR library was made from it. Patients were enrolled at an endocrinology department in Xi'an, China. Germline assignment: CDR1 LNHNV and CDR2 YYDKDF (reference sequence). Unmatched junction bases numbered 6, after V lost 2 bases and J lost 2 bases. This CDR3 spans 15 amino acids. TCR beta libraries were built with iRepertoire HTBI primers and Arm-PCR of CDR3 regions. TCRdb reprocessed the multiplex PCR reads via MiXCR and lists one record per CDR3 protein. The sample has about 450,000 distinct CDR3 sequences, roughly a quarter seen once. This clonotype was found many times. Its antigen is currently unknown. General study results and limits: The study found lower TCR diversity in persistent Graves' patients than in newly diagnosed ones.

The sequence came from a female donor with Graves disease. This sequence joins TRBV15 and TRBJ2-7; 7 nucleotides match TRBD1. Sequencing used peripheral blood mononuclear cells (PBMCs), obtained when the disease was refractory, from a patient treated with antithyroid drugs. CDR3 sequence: CATSRLRDSTYEQYF. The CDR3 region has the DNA TGTGCCACCAGCAGACTGAGGGACAGCACCTACGAGCAGTACTTC.